The next 11 T cell receptor beta chains were all read from a single sample in a study of regulatory T cells in long-lasting Graves disease. Time point specified: newly diagnosed GD, antithyroid drugs for less than 3 months. Isolated PBMC RNA provided the starting material for the TCR library. For TCR beta, libraries came from iRepertoire HTBI primers and Arm-PCR of CDR3 regions. Via MiXCR, TCRdb re-called the multiplex PCR reads, giving one row per CDR3 protein. The data hold roughly 430,000 distinct CDR3 sequences, with 16% observed a single time. The same data also went into a second study, on T cells in Graves' hyperthyroidism and ophthalmopathy.

Specimen: peripheral blood mononuclear cells (PBMCs), collected at new diagnosis, from a patient treated with antithyroid drugs. These receptors were taken from a woman aged 25-40 years with Graves disease.

On this clonotype itself: At one boundary the junction diverges from the germline segment, which might be a read error. The rearrangement joins TRBV28 to TRBJ2-7; D remains ambiguous. The CDR3 sequence is 13 residues long. The germline V gene has CDR1 MDHEN and CDR2 SYDVKM. DNA of the CDR3: TGTGCCAGCAGTTTCGCAGACGGGTACGAGCAGCACTTC. Translating it yields CASSFADGYEQHF.

This clonotype was detected many times. The chain combines TRBV28 with TRBJ2-1; D is unclear. V shed 5 bases and J shed 6 bases, with 14 bases lying between them. The CDR3 spans 14 residues. CDR1 and CDR2 from the germline V gene are MDHEN and SYDVKM. CDR3 protein: CASSLSWYPNEQFF. The CDR3 DNA is TGTGCCAGCAGTCTCAGTTGGTATCCCAATGAGCAGTTCTTC.

Remarks on this clonotype: At one end the junction does not follow the germline gene, possibly because of a read error. The V gene is TRBV11-2, the J gene TRBJ2-1; a weak D match, TRBD2 (6 bases). The CDR3 has 15 amino acids. CDR1 SGHAT and CDR2 FQNNGV come from the germline V gene. The CDR3 sequence is CASSQAGDFYNEQFF. In nucleotides, the CDR3 is TGCGCCAGCAGCCAAGCCGGGGACTTCTACAATGAGCAGTTCTTC.

The sample holds many counts of this clonotype. The chain employs TRBV9 and TRBJ2-3; D gene unclear. Germline V CDR1 and CDR2: SGDLS, YYNGEE. The CDR3 has 12 residues. V gave up 3 bases and J gave up 6 bases, with 8 bases separating them. CDR3 amino acids: CASSATGDTQYF. The CDR3 bases are TGTGCCAGCAGCGCTACTGGGGATACGCAGTATTTT.

This clonotype was recorded at least ten times. The V call is TRBV28, the J call TRBJ2-5, with D unresolved. The V gene's germline CDR1 is MDHEN and CDR2 SYDVKM. V shed 2 bases and J shed 7 bases, with 11 bases lying between them. CDR3 length: 13 amino acids. CDR3 coding DNA: TGTGCCAGCAGTTTAAGTTTACCGGGGACCCAGTACTTC. Translating gives CASSLSLPGTQYF. Combining the CDR3 with reference TRBV28 and TRBJ2-5 gives the whole variable domain DVKVTQSSRYLVKRTGEKVFLECVQDMDHENMFWYRQDPGLGLRLIYFSYDVKMKEKGDIPEGYSVSREKKERFSLILESASTNQTSMYLCASSLSLPGTQYFGPGTRLLVL.

The rearrangement joins TRBV24-1 to TRBJ2-5; maybe TRBD1 (6 bases). Germline V gene data show CDR1 as KGHDR and CDR2 as SFDVKD. Trimming pared 9 bases from V and 1 base from J, leaving 17 bases between. The CDR3 length is 15 residues. This chain's CDR3 is CATGAESTGQETQYF. In DNA, the CDR3 is TGTGCCACCGGTGCGGAATCGACAGGCCAAGAGACCCAGTACTTC.

This chain links TRBV7-3 with TRBJ2-4, with a weak D call TRBD2 (6 bases). The V and J ends lost 5 bases and 9 bases respectively, with 17 bases between them. Germline V gene sequence: CDR1 SGHTA, CDR2 FQGTGA. CDR3 size: 14 residues. The CDR3 spells CASSLGTGEGIQYF. In DNA, the CDR3 is TGTGCCAGCAGCCTAGGTACGGGAGAGGGCATTCAGTACTTC.

This clonotype was seen many times. The chain joins TRBV11-2 to TRBJ2-7, with 13 nucleotides matching TRBD2. The CDR3 is 15 amino acids. With V trimmed by 6 bases and J by 5 bases, 7 bases remained unmatched. CDR1 and CDR2 (germline): SGHAT, FQNNGV. In nucleotides, the CDR3 is TGTGCCAGCAGGTCGACTAGCGGGAGGATCCACGAGCAGTACTTC. Translating gives CASRSTSGRIHEQYF.

This clonotype was counted at least ten times. This chain joins TRBV18 and TRBJ2-1, with TRBD2 identical over 8 bases. The length of the CDR3 is 18 residues. V lost 2 bases, J lost 8 bases, and 17 bases stayed unmatched. Germline CDR1 KGHSH, CDR2 LQKENI. CDR3 amino acids: CASSPSSVPGLDGYEQFF. The CDR3 bases are TGTGCCAGCTCACCATCATCGGTACCGGGACTAGACGGCTATGAGCAGTTCTTC.

This clonotype was found a few times. The gene calls are TRBV5-1 and TRBJ2-7; 12 bases match TRBD2. This CDR3 spans 15 amino acids. The germline V gene encodes CDR1 SGHRS and CDR2 YFSETQ. The ends lost 2 bases at V and 6 bases at J; junction bases unmatched: 6. Written as DNA, the CDR3 is TGCGCCAGCAGCTTCCCGACTAGCGGGAGCGGCGAGCAGTACTTC. Amino acids: CASSFPTSGSGEQYF.

The V call is TRBV19, the J call TRBJ2-1; 9 bases are shared with TRBD2. Germline values: CDR1 LNHDA, CDR2 SQIVND (reference sequence). CDR3 length: 15 amino acids. The V gene end was trimmed by 5 bases and the J gene end by 3 bases; junction bases not matched to a gene: 5. The CDR3 here is CASSAGTSSYNEQFF. The DNA for the CDR3 is TGTGCCAGTAGTGCCGGGACTAGCAGCTACAATGAGCAGTTCTTC.